Presented here are 16 T cell receptor beta chains from one specimen sequenced in a study of blood T cells in healthy people across ages. A second PCR, run for roughly 7 to 12 cycles, used a sample-barcoded 5' primer plus a J-beta primer mix. TCRdb processed the 5' RACE reads anew with MiXCR; each CDR3 protein has one entry. The sample lists about 580,000 distinct CDR3 sequences, 40% to 55% occurring once. The specimen sequenced was blood. The source is an older man in good health.

The V gene is TRBV7-2, the J gene TRBJ2-1, with D possibly being TRBD1 (5 bases). This CDR3 is built from 14 residues. Trimming cost V 2 bases and J 8 bases, with 13 bases left between them. The germline V gene has CDR1 SGHTA and CDR2 FQGNSA. The chain's CDR3 is CASSLPVRVHEQFF. CDR3 DNA sequence: TGTGCCAGCAGCTTACCCGTCAGGGTCCATGAGCAGTTCTTC.

This rearrangement joins TRBV12-3 or TRBV12-4 to TRBJ2-3; perhaps TRBD1 as D (6 bases). V was trimmed by 6 bases and J by 11 bases, leaving 15 bases between them. CDR3 length: 12 amino acids. This CDR3 reads CASRLQGGGQYF. CDR3 in DNA: TGTGCCAGCAGATTACAGGGCGGTGGGCAGTATTTT.

This clonotype has more than one count but fewer than ten. The chain is built from TRBV20-1 and TRBJ1-5; TRBD1 is a possible D gene (5 bases). Germline CDR1 and CDR2: DFQATT and SNEGSKA (reference sequence). The V gene lost 3 bases and the J gene lost 5 bases, with 23 bases spanning the gap. The CDR3 consists of 17 residues. In nucleotides, the CDR3 is TGCAGTGCTAGCCTCCCACGGGACGGACGTGCGGATCAGCCCCAGCATTTT. This sequence encodes CSASLPRDGRADQPQHF.

The count of this clonotype is one. This chain links TRBV12-3 or TRBV12-4 with TRBJ2-7; 9 positions agree with TRBD1. J lost 3 bases, V lost 3 bases, and 6 bases had no gene match. This CDR3 has 15 amino acids. CDR3 residues: CASSLGTGRRYEQYF. The CDR3 nucleotides read TGTGCCAGCAGTTTGGGGACAGGGAGACGCTACGAGCAGTACTTC.

This clonotype has just a few counts. The chain links TRBV28 to TRBJ2-1; TRBD2 matches at 10 bases. Germline CDR1 reads MDHEN; CDR2 reads SYDVKM. Germline trimming cut 8 bases from V and 5 bases from J; bases unmatched to any gene: 6. The length of the CDR3 is 14 residues. CDR3 coding DNA: TGTGCCAGCCGGGTAGCGGGAGGTAACAATGAGCAGTTCTTC. Translating it yields CASRVAGGNNEQFF.

V and J are TRBV28 and TRBJ2-3, with TRBD2 matching 9 bases. CDR3 size: 16 residues. The V and J ends lost 5 bases and 6 bases, in that order; junction bases with no gene match: 12. Germline CDR1 is MDHEN and CDR2 is SYDVKM. DNA of the CDR3: TGTGCCAGCAGTCCATCGACTAGCGGCCTGCCGGATACGCAGTATTTT. Translating gives CASSPSTSGLPDTQYF.

This chain connects TRBV4-2 to TRBJ2-1, with TRBD2 identical over 11 bases. The CDR3 totals 15 residues. V shed 7 bases, J shed 3 bases, and the junction held 5 bases outside the gene matches. Germline CDR1 and CDR2: LGHNA and YNFKEQ. The CDR3 spells CASNPGTSGYNEQFF. The CDR3 region has the DNA TGTGCCAGCAACCCCGGGACTAGCGGCTACAATGAGCAGTTCTTC.

This clonotype was counted at least ten times. The chain has TRBV6-5 and TRBJ2-7; 10 positions match TRBD1. The CDR3 has 14 amino acids. The V and J ends lost 7 bases and 3 bases, in that order; junction bases with no gene match: 6. Germline V gene lookup returns CDR1 MNHEY and CDR2 SVGAGI. Here the CDR3 DNA reads TGTGCCAGCACACCGGGACAGGGGTACTACGAGCAGTACTTC. Protein: CASTPGQGYYEQYF.

The chain links TRBV29-1 to TRBJ2-2; 7 bases agree with TRBD1. Germline CDR1 is SQVTM and CDR2 is ANQGSEA. V dropped 4 bases and J dropped 2; count of bases not matched to a gene: 4. This CDR3 spans 14 amino acids. In DNA, the CDR3 is TGCAGCGTTGCCCGACAGGGTAACACCGGGGAGCTGTTTTTT. Protein: CSVARQGNTGELFF.

CDR3 amino acids: CASKASGRAAAEQYF. CDR3 nucleotide sequence: TGTGCCAGCAAGGCTAGCGGGAGGGCCGCCGCCGAGCAGTACTTC. V is TRBV6-1 and J is TRBJ2-4, with 12 bases that match TRBD2. The better agreement between TRBJ2-7 and the DNA end casts doubt on the J call. Germline V gives CDR1 MNHNS, CDR2 SASEGT. This CDR3 has 15 residues.

The chain carries TRBV7-2 and TRBJ1-3, with no clear D. The CDR3 runs to 15 residues. V shed 5 bases and J shed 0 bases, with 11 bases lying between them. CDR1 SGHTA and CDR2 FQGNSA come from the germline V gene. CDR3 coding DNA: TGTGCCAGCAGCCCCCAGAGCCTCTCTGGAAACACCATATATTTT. Translated, it gives CASSPQSLSGNTIYF. The full variable domain, with the rest looked up from reference TRBV7-2 and TRBJ1-3, is GAGVSQSPSNKVTEKGKDVELRCDPISGHTALYWYRQSLGQGLEFLIYFQGNSAPDKSGLPSDRFSAERTGGSVSTLTIQRTQQEDSAVYLCASSPQSLSGNTIYFGEGSWLTVV.

The gene calls are TRBV6-6 and TRBJ2-5; possible D gene TRBD2, 6 bases. TRBJ2-7 explains the end of the DNA better; the J call may be wrong. Germline V lookup: CDR1 MNHNY, CDR2 SVGAGI (reference sequence). This CDR3 comprises 16 residues. The CDR3 DNA sequence: TGTGCCAGCAGCCTCCCCCCCGGGACTCGTCTCAACGAGCAGTACTTC. Translated, it gives CASSLPPGTRLNEQYF.

The chain is built from TRBV28 and TRBJ2-4, with 8 bases identical to TRBD1. Germline V CDR1 and CDR2: MDHEN, SYDVKM. V trimming: 5 bases; J trimming: 15 bases; junction bases outside the gene matches: 12. CDR3 length equals 13 residues. The CDR3 DNA sequence: TGTGCCAGCAGTCAGGGGGCGGTGGAGACCCGGTACTTC. It yields the protein CASSQGAVETRYF.

This clonotype was detected only a few times. CDR3 sequence reads: CASSYTSGSLRNEQFF. For the CDR3, the DNA is TGTGCCAGCAGTTACACTAGCGGGAGTCTTCGGAATGAGCAGTTCTTC. V usage is TRBV6-5 and J usage is TRBJ2-1; 11 nucleotides agree with TRBD2. The germline V gene encodes CDR1 MNHEY and CDR2 SVGAGI. This CDR3 is 16 amino acids long. Unmatched junction bases numbered 7, after V lost 2 bases and J lost 7 bases.

This chain uses TRBV20-1 with TRBJ1-1; D call uncertain. CDR3 length equals 11 residues. Germline V lookup: CDR1 DFQATT, CDR2 SNEGSKA (reference sequence). The V end was cut by 5 bases, the J end by 1 base, with 5 bases between. CDR3 sequence (DNA): TGCAGTGCTCTACAGAACACTGAAGCTTTCTTT. Its protein is CSALQNTEAFF.

The V gene is TRBV9, the J gene TRBJ2-3; TRBD2 agrees at 7 bases. This CDR3 comprises 15 residues. Germline trimming cut 1 base from V and 1 base from J; bases unmatched to any gene: 3. Germline lookup yields CDR1 SGDLS and CDR2 YYNGEE. CDR3 in DNA: TGTGCCAGCAGCGTATGGGAGGGGCGCACAGATACGCAGTATTTT. This encodes CASSVWEGRTDTQYF.